These 27 T cell receptor beta chains were sequenced from one sample in a study of shared clonotypes between healthy human individuals. The naive CD8 subset, CD45RO-negative cells positively selected for CCR7, excluded terminally differentiated effector memory CD45RA+ cells. Sequencing used immunoSEQ multiplex PCR; TCRdb keeps in-frame clones, though not all of them. Among about 2.1 million clones listed, 93% were seen once. Sequenced input: naive CD8+ T cells from PBMCs. The receptors stem from a man in his late teens or twenties in good health. Some clones in this sample may be carry-over from other donors' samples.

V and J are TRBV5-1 and TRBJ2-7, with D perhaps TRBD1 or TRBD2 (5 bases each). The CDR3 contains 17 residues. Germline V gene data show CDR1 as SGHRS and CDR2 as YFSETQ. V was pared by 0 bases and J by 2 bases, with 18 bases between. The CDR3 reads CASSLEATVGSTYEQYF. The CDR3 region has the DNA TGCGCCAGCAGCTTGGAAGCGACAGTGGGGAGCACCTACGAGCAGTACTTC.

The J gene is TRBJ2-7, the V gene TRBV9; TRBD2 aligns across 12 bases. This CDR3 is built from 15 residues. Germline trimming cut 4 bases from V and 6 bases from J; bases unmatched to any gene: 8. Per germline, CDR1 SGDLS and CDR2 YYNGEE. The CDR3 region is CASSTRLAGVSEQYF. The CDR3, as DNA: TGTGCCAGCAGCACCCGACTAGCGGGGGTGAGCGAGCAGTACTTC. The variable domain in full, with the rest retrieved from reference TRBV9 and TRBJ2-7, is DSGVTQTPKHLITATGQRVTLRCSPRSGDLSVYWYQQSLDQGLQFLIQYYNGEERAKGNILERFSAQQFPDLHSELNLSSLELGDSALYFCASSTRLAGVSEQYFGPGTRLTVT.

This clone has just one count. The chain employs TRBV27 and TRBJ2-7, with D possibly TRBD1 on 5 matching bases. The length of the CDR3 is 12 residues. Germline V gene data show CDR1 as MNHEY and CDR2 as SMNVEV (reference sequence). The V end was cut by 4 bases, the J end by 5 bases, with 9 bases between. The CDR3: CASSSTGHEQYF. DNA for the CDR3: TGTGCCAGCAGTTCTACAGGTCACGAGCAGTACTTC.

This clone was counted once. The rearrangement links TRBV5-1 to TRBJ2-7; D is possibly TRBD1 (6 bases). Deletions cut 7 bases from V and 3 bases from J, with 20 bases between. The CDR3 length is 15 residues. The V gene's germline CDR1 is SGHRS and CDR2 YFSETQ. The CDR3 loop reads CASRAAKDSIYEQYF. CDR3 nucleotide sequence: TGCGCCAGCCGTGCGGCTAAGGACAGCATCTACGAGCAGTACTTC.

The V gene is TRBV7-9, the J gene TRBJ2-7; TRBD2 matches 8 bases. Germline V gene sequence: CDR1 SEHNR, CDR2 FQNEAQ (reference sequence). This CDR3 contains 16 residues. Unmatched junction bases numbered 10, after V lost 4 bases and J lost 2 bases. This CDR3 is CASSSLTSGRPYEQYF. The CDR3 DNA follows: TGTGCCAGCAGCTCGTTAACTAGCGGAAGACCCTACGAGCAGTACTTC.

The chain recombines TRBV15 with TRBJ2-7; 8 nucleotides agree with TRBD1. Germline CDR1 and CDR2: LNHNV and YYDKDF (reference sequence). J was trimmed by 3 bases and V by 0 bases; bases with no gene match: 1. The CDR3 has 14 amino acids. The CDR3 DNA is TGTGCCACCAGCAGAGAGGACAGGGACTACGAGCAGTACTTC. Translated, it gives CATSREDRDYEQYF.

J is TRBJ2-7 and V is TRBV28, with D possibly being TRBD2 (6 bases). CDR3 length: 14 residues. V dropped 3 bases and J dropped 3 bases, with 12 bases sitting between them. Germline-derived CDR1 and CDR2 are MDHEN and SYDVKM. CDR3 in amino acids: CASSFWREVYEQYF. CDR3 sequence (DNA): TGTGCCAGCAGTTTTTGGAGGGAGGTCTACGAGCAGTACTTC.

V is TRBV7-9 and J is TRBJ2-1, with 10 bases matching TRBD2. Germline values: CDR1 SEHNR, CDR2 FQNEAQ (reference sequence). CDR3 length: 18 residues. The trim removed 0 bases at V and 6 bases at J, leaving 11 bases unmatched. The CDR3 reads CASSLAHLGSSGSNEQFF. In DNA, the CDR3 is TGTGCCAGCAGCTTAGCTCATCTCGGGTCTAGCGGGAGCAATGAGCAGTTCTTC.

In its sample, this clone was seen once. The chain links TRBV5-1 to TRBJ2-7, with D possibly being TRBD1 (7 bases). Germline values: CDR1 SGHRS, CDR2 YFSETQ. Trimming left V 4 bases short and J 4 bases short, with 12 bases between. This CDR3 spans 13 amino acids. The CDR3 coding sequence is TGCGCCAGCAGCGCGGGACAGCTATACGAGCAGTACTTC. It specifies CASSAGQLYEQYF.

V is TRBV6-1 and J is TRBJ1-5; weak D call: TRBD1 (5 bases). The V end was cut by 1 base, the J end by 3 bases, with 13 bases between. Germline CDR1 reads MNHNS; CDR2 reads SASEGT. This CDR3 has 16 amino acids. CDR3 in DNA: TGTGCCAGCAGTGAAGGGAGGGGCAGGGCCAATCAGCCCCAGCATTTT. Amino acid sequence: CASSEGRGRANQPQHF.

The chain combines TRBV10-3 with TRBJ2-7; maybe TRBD2 (5 bases). Germline assignment: CDR1 ENHRY and CDR2 SYGVKD. V lost 6 bases to trimming and J lost 2 bases, with 11 bases between them. This CDR3 spans 13 amino acids. In DNA form, the CDR3 reads TGTGCCATCAGGGAGGTACTTGCCTACGAGCAGTACTTC. Translating gives CAIREVLAYEQYF.

This clone was picked up one time. The J gene is TRBJ2-2, the V gene TRBV29-1; no clear D gene. The germline V and J ends were trimmed by 4 bases and 0 bases, with 12 bases remaining between them. Germline V gives CDR1 SQVTM, CDR2 ANQGSEA. The CDR3 has 15 amino acids. CDR3 sequence reads: CSVAPTSANTGELFF. The CDR3 DNA sequence: TGCAGCGTTGCTCCGACAAGCGCGAACACCGGGGAGCTGTTTTTT.

The rearrangement uses TRBV18 and TRBJ2-5, with D maybe TRBD2 (5 bases). Germline V gene data show CDR1 as KGHSH and CDR2 as LQKENI. The CDR3 has 14 residues. V shed 1 base and J shed 2 bases, with 8 bases lying between them. CDR3 DNA: TGTGCCAGCTCACCACGTCGAGGGCAAGAGACCCAGTACTTC. Encoded protein: CASSPRRGQETQYF.

The rearrangement links TRBV6-1 to TRBJ1-2; 9 bases fit TRBD1. Trimming at V came to 8 bases and at J to 2 bases, leaving 6 bases not matched to a gene. CDR3 length equals 14 residues. CDR1 is MNHNS, CDR2 SASEGT, per germline. In DNA, the CDR3 is TGTGCCAGCGGCAACAGGGGGCCCAACTATGGCTACACCTTC. Translation: CASGNRGPNYGYTF.

This chain connects TRBV27 to TRBJ2-1, with unresolved D. This CDR3 has 14 residues. The ends were cut back, 5 bases at V and 12 bases at J, with 20 bases in the middle. The germline CDR1 and CDR2 sequences are MNHEY and SMNVEV (reference sequence). CDR3 sequence (DNA): TGTGCCAGCAGTACCGGACCGAAACCAACGGGGCAGTTCTTC. Amino acid sequence: CASSTGPKPTGQFF.

The rearrangement uses TRBV30 and TRBJ2-7, with 11 bases matching TRBD2. This CDR3 region has 14 residues. CDR1 and CDR2 from the germline V gene are GTSNPN and SVGIG (reference sequence). V trimming: 2 bases; J trimming: 3 bases; junction bases outside the gene matches: 3. CDR3 DNA sequence: TGTGCCTGGAGTCCAGGGACTAGCGGCTACGAGCAGTACTTC. This codes for CAWSPGTSGYEQYF.

V is TRBV11-2 and J is TRBJ2-2; D is uncertain. The CDR3 runs 16 residues. The V and J ends lost 3 bases and 6 bases respectively, with 17 bases between them. Looked up from germline, CDR1 is SGHAT and CDR2 is FQNNGV. The DNA of the CDR3 is TGTGCCAGCAGCTTTCCTCCGGCGGTACAAGCCGGGGAGCTGTTTTTT. It translates to CASSFPPAVQAGELFF. Filled out from reference TRBV11-2 and TRBJ2-2, the complete variable domain reads EAGVAQSPRYKIIEKRQSVAFWCNPISGHATLYWYQQILGQGPKLLIQFQNNGVVDDSQLPKDRFSAERLKGVDSTLKIQPAKLEDSAVYLCASSFPPAVQAGELFFGEGSRLTVL.

This chain joins TRBV10-3 and TRBJ2-7; D unclear. The germline V gene has CDR1 ENHRY and CDR2 SYGVKD. V gave up 8 bases and J gave up 5 bases, with 10 bases separating them. The CDR3 length is 11 residues. The DNA of the CDR3 is TGTGCCATCGGCGAGTTCGACGAGCAGTACTTC. Its translation is CAIGEFDEQYF.

V is TRBV19 and J is TRBJ2-7; 10 bases are shared with TRBD1. Unmatched junction bases numbered 5, after V lost 5 bases and J lost 1 base. CDR1 LNHDA and CDR2 SQIVND come from the germline V gene (reference sequence). The CDR3 covers 15 residues. CDR3 loop: CASSFTDRGSYEQYF. The CDR3 nucleotides read TGTGCCAGTAGTTTCACGGACAGGGGGTCCTACGAGCAGTACTTC.

Turning to this clone: Other nucleotide sequences from this sample produce the same CDR3. The chain couples TRBV7-9 to TRBJ2-1; no reliable D call. Germline lookup yields CDR1 SEHNR and CDR2 FQNEAQ (reference sequence). Trimming stripped 5 bases from V and 7 bases from J, with 9 bases between. The CDR3 totals 12 residues. In DNA, the CDR3 is TGTGCCAGCAGCCCCCCGGTGAATGAGCAGTTCTTC. It specifies CASSPPVNEQFF.

This rearrangement joins TRBV29-1 to TRBJ1-1; D unclear. V was trimmed by 7 bases and J by 4 bases, leaving 13 bases between them. This CDR3 contains 12 residues. Germline V gene data show CDR1 as SQVTM and CDR2 as ANQGSEA. The CDR3 nucleotides read TGCAGCGGGTACGGGGTGGGCACTGAAGCTTTCTTT. Translating it yields CSGYGVGTEAFF.

A note on this clone: Other DNA sequences of this sample code for an identical CDR3. V is TRBV29-1 and J is TRBJ2-1, with 11 bases lining up with TRBD2. CDR3 length equals 14 residues. Germline assignment: CDR1 SQVTM and CDR2 ANQGSEA. After removal of 4 bases from V and 4 bases from J, the junction contained 3 bases not matched to a gene. DNA of the CDR3: TGCAGCGTTGTAGCGGGGGGGCCATACAATGAGCAGTTCTTC. Protein product: CSVVAGGPYNEQFF.

This sequence joins TRBV7-9 and TRBJ2-3; D is ambiguous. This CDR3 contains 12 residues. V dropped 3 bases and J dropped 4 bases, with 5 bases sitting between them. Germline-derived CDR1 and CDR2 are SEHNR and FQNEAQ (reference sequence). CDR3 amino acids: CASSFGPDTQYF. CDR3 coding DNA: TGTGCCAGCAGCTTCGGGCCAGATACGCAGTATTTT. Combining the CDR3 with reference TRBV7-9 and TRBJ2-3 gives the whole variable domain DTGVSQNPRHKITKRGQNVTFRCDPISEHNRLYWYRQTLGQGPEFLTYFQNEAQLEKSRLLSDRFSAERPKGSFSTLEIQRTEQGDSAMYLCASSFGPDTQYFGPGTRLTVL.

This rearrangement joins TRBV19 to TRBJ2-7; D uncertain. This CDR3 contains 15 residues. V was pared by 9 bases and J by 5 bases, with 23 bases between. The germline V gene encodes CDR1 LNHDA and CDR2 SQIVND (reference sequence). CDR3 sequence (DNA): TGTGCCAGCGCCATTTCGGTGGCTCAAGAAGACGAGCAGTACTTC. Its translation is CASAISVAQEDEQYF.

The rearrangement joins TRBV19 to TRBJ1-1; the D is unclear. V was clipped by 4 bases and J by 0 bases, with 9 bases between them. The CDR3 is 14 residues long. The germline V gene encodes CDR1 LNHDA and CDR2 SQIVND (reference sequence). The CDR3 DNA is TGTGCCAGTAGTAACGGAGCCTTGAACACTGAAGCTTTCTTT. This gives the protein CASSNGALNTEAFF.

The rearrangement uses TRBV6-1 and TRBJ2-2; D unclear. The length of the CDR3 is 14 residues. The germline CDR1 and CDR2 sequences are MNHNS and SASEGT. Trimming cost V 2 bases and J 6 bases, with 10 bases left between them. CDR3 sequence reads: CASSELQPSGELFF. Written as DNA, the CDR3 is TGTGCCAGCAGTGAATTACAGCCGTCCGGGGAGCTGTTTTTT.

The chain uses TRBV7-9 and TRBJ1-2; D is possibly TRBD1 (5 bases). There are 13 residues in the CDR3. Germline V gene sequence: CDR1 SEHNR, CDR2 FQNEAQ (reference sequence). V was cut by 10 bases and J by 6 bases, with 18 bases left in between. CDR3 in DNA: TGTGCCACGCGTTCTTTGTGGGACGATGGCTACACCTTC. Its translation is CATRSLWDDGYTF.